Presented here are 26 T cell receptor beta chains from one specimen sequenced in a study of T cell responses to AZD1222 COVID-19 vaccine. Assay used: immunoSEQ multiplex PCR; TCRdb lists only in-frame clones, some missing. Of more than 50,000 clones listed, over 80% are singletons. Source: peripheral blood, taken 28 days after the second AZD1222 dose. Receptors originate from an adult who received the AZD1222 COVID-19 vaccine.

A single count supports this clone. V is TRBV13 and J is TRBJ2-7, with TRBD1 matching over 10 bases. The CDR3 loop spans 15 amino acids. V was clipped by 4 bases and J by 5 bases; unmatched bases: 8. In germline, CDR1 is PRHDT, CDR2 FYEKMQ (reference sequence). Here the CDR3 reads CASSSTGTGAHEQYF. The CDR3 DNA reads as TGTGCCAGCAGCTCGACCGGGACAGGGGCCCACGAGCAGTACTTC.

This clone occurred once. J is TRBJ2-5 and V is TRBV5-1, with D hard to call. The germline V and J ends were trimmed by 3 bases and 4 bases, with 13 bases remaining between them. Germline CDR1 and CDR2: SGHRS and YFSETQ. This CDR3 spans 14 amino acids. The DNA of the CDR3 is TGCGCCAGCAGCTGGACCCGGACCGGAGAGACCCAGTACTTC. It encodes CASSWTRTGETQYF.

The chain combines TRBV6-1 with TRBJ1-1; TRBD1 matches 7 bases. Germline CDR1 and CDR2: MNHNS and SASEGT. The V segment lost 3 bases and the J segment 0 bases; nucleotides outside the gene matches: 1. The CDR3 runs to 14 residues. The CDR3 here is CASSETGLNTEAFF. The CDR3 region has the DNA TGTGCCAGCAGTGAGACAGGGTTGAACACTGAAGCTTTCTTT.

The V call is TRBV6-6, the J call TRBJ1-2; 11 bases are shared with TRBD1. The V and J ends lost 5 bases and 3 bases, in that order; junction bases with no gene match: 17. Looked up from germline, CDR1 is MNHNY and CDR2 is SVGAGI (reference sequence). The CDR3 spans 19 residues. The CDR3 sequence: CASSQFAGTGGSKDYGYTF. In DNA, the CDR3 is TGTGCCAGCAGTCAGTTCGCGGGGACAGGGGGTTCGAAAGACTATGGCTACACCTTC.

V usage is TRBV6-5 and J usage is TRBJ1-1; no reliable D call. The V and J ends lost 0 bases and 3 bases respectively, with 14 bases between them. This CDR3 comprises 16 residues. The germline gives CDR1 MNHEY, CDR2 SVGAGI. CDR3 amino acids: CASSYSLTGGHTEAFF. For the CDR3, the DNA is TGTGCCAGCAGTTACTCGCTTACGGGAGGGCACACTGAAGCTTTCTTT.

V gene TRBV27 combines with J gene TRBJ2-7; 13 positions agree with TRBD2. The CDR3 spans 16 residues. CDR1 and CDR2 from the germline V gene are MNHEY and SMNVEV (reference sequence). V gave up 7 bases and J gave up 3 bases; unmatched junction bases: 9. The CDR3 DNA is TGTGCCAGCATCCTCGGACTAGCGGGAGATTGCTACGAGCAGTACTTC. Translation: CASILGLAGDCYEQYF.

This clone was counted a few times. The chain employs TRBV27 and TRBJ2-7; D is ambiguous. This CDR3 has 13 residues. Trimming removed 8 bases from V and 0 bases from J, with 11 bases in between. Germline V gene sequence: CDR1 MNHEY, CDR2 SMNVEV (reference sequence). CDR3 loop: CASQPVNSYEQYF. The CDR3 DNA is TGTGCCAGCCAACCGGTTAACTCCTACGAGCAGTACTTC.

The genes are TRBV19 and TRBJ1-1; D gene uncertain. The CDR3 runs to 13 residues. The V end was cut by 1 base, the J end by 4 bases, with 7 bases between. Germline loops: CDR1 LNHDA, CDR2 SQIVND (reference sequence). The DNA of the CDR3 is TGTGCCAGTAGTATAGCCACGGGCACTGAAGCTTTCTTT. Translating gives CASSIATGTEAFF. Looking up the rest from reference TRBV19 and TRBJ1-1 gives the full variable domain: DGGITQSPKYLFRKEGQNVTLSCEQNLNHDAMYWYRQDPGQGLRLIYYSQIVNDFQKGDIAEGYSVSREKKESFPLTVTSAQKNPTAFYLCASSIATGTEAFFGQGTRLTVV.

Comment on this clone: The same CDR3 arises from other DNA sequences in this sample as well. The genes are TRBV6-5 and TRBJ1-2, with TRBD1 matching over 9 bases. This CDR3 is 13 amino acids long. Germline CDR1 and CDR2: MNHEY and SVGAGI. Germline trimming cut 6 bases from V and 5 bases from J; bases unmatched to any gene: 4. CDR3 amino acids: CASSPTGGYGYTF. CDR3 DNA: TGTGCCAGCAGCCCGACAGGGGGGTATGGCTACACCTTC.

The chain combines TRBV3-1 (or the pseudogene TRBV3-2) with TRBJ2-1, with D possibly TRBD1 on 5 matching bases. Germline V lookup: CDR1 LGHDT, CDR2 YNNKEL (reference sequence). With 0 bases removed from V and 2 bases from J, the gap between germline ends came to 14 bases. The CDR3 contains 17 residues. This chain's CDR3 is CASSQDRQPLTYNEQFF. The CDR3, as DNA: TGTGCCAGCAGCCAAGATAGACAGCCTTTAACCTACAATGAGCAGTTCTTC.

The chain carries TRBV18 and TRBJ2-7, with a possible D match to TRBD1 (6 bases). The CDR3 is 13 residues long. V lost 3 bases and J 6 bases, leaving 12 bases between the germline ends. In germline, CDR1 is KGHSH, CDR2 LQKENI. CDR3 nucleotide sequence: TGTGCCAGCTCACCTAAGGGGGACGTCGAGCAGTACTTC. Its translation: CASSPKGDVEQYF.

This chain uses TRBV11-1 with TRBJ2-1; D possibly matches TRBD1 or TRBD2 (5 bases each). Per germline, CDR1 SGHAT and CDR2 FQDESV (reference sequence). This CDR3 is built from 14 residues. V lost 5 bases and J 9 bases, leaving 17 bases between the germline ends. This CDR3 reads CASSLGAAQGEQFF. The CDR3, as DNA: TGTGCCAGCAGCCTCGGGGCAGCCCAGGGTGAGCAGTTCTTC. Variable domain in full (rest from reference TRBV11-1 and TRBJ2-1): EAEVAQSPRYKITEKSQAVAFWCDPISGHATLYWYRQILGQGPELLVQFQDESVVDDSQLPKDRFSAERLKGVDSTLKIQPAELGDSAMYLCASSLGAAQGEQFFGPGTRLTVL.

The CDR3 region is CASSYAGQGSDQPQHF. The CDR3 DNA reads TGTGCCAGCAGTTACGCGGGACAGGGGAGCGATCAGCCCCAGCATTTT. The V call is TRBV6-6, the J call TRBJ1-5; 10 bases are a match to TRBD1. This CDR3 contains 16 residues. In germline, CDR1 is MNHNY, CDR2 SVGAGI (reference sequence). V lost 2 bases to trimming and J lost 5 bases; unmatched junction nucleotides: 6.

The chain's CDR3 is CASSGQAGQYF. The CDR3 DNA is TGTGCCAGCAGTGGGCAGGCCGGGCAGTACTTC. The chain joins TRBV2 to TRBJ2-7; D is uncertain. Germline-derived CDR1 and CDR2 are SNHLY and FYNNEI. V dropped 4 bases and J dropped 9 bases, with 10 bases sitting between them. This CDR3 has 11 amino acids. The full variable domain, with the rest looked up from reference TRBV2 and TRBJ2-7, is EPEVTQTPSHQVTQMGQEVILRCVPISNHLYFYWYRQILGQKVEFLVSFYNNEISEKSEIFDDQFSVERPDGSNFTLKIRSTKLEDSAMYFCASSGQAGQYFGPGTRLTVT.

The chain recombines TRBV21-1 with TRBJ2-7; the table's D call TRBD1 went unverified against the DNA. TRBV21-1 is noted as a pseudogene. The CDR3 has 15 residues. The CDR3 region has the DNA TGTGCCAGCAGCATCCCACAGGGGGCCATCTACGAGCAGTACTTC. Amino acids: CASSIPQGAIYEQYF.

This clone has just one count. The CDR3 coding sequence is TGTGCCAGCCGCGGACAGGGGGATCCCTACGAGCAGTACTTC. It translates to CASRGQGDPYEQYF. J is TRBJ2-7 and V is TRBV28; TRBD1 agrees at 10 bases. The trim removed 8 bases at V and 2 bases at J, leaving 6 bases unmatched. Per the germline V gene, CDR1 is MDHEN and CDR2 is SYDVKM. This CDR3 spans 14 amino acids.

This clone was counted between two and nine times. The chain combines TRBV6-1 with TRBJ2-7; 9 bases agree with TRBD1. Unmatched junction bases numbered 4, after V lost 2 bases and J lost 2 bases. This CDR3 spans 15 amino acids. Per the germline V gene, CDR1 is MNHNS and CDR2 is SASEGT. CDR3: CASSEYGTGPYEQYF. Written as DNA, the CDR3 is TGTGCCAGCAGTGAATACGGGACAGGGCCCTACGAGCAGTACTTC.

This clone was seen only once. Here the CDR3 DNA reads TGTGCCAGCAGCTCCCACGCCGTCGTAACAGGGGGCGAGGGTACGCAGTATTTT. Translation: CASSSHAVVTGGEGTQYF. The chain joins TRBV7-2 to TRBJ2-3, with TRBD1 matching 9 bases. The CDR3 runs 18 residues. The germline V gene encodes CDR1 SGHTA and CDR2 FQGNSA. J gave up 8 bases and V 4 bases, and 19 bases lay outside the gene matches.

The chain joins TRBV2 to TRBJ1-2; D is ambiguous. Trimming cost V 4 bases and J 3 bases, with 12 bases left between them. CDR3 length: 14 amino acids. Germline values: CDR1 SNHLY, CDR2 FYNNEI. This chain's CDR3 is CASSGLGYDYGYTF. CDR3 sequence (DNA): TGTGCCAGCAGTGGGCTGGGGTACGACTATGGCTACACCTTC.

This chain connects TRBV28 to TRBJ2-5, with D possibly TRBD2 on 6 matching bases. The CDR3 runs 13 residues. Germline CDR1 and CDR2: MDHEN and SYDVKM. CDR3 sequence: CGCRDSRGETQYF. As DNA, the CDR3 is TGTGGCTGCCGGGACTCTAGGGGAGAGACCCAGTACTTC.

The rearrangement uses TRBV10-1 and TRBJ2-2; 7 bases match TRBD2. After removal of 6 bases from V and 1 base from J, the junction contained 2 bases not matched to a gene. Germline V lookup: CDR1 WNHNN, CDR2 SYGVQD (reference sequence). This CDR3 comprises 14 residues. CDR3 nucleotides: TGCGCCAGCAGGCCTAGCGGGAACACCGGGGAGCTGTTTTTT. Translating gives CASRPSGNTGELFF.

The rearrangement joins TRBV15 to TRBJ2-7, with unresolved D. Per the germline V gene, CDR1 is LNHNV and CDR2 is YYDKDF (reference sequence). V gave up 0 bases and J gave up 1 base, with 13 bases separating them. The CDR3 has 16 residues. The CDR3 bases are TGTGCCACCAGCAGAGATATGGGCAGGCAATCCTACGAGCAGTACTTC. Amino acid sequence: CATSRDMGRQSYEQYF.

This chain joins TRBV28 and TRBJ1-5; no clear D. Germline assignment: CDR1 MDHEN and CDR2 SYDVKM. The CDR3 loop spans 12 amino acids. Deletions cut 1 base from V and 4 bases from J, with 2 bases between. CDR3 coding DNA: TGTGCCAGCAGTTTATTGAATCAGCCCCAGCATTTT. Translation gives CASSLLNQPQHF.

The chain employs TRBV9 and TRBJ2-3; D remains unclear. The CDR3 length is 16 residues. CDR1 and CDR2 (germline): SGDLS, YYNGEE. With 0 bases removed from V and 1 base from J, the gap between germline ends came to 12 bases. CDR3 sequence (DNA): TGTGCCAGCAGCGTAGAAACAGCCCCTGGCACAGATACGCAGTATTTT. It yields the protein CASSVETAPGTDTQYF.

This CDR3 is CASSSPRRVNTEAFF. The DNA of the CDR3 is TGTGCCAGCAGTTCCCCCCGCAGGGTGAACACTGAAGCTTTCTTT. This sequence joins TRBV28 and TRBJ1-1, with a weak D call TRBD1 (5 bases). V was trimmed by 4 bases and J by 0 bases, leaving 12 bases between them. Germline CDR1 and CDR2: MDHEN and SYDVKM. The length of the CDR3 is 15 residues.

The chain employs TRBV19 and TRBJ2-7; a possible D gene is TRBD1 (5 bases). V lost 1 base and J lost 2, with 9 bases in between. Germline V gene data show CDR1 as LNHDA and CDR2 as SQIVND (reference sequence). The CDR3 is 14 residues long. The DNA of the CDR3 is TGTGCCAGTAGTATAGGCGACAGACCCTACGAGCAGTACTTC. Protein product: CASSIGDRPYEQYF.